Included here is one T cell receptor beta chain sequence, with context. The data stem from a study of T cell changes during pregnancy in multiple sclerosis. CDR1 is GTSNPN, CDR2 SVGIG, per germline (reference sequence). V dropped 5 bases and J dropped 6 bases, with 16 bases sitting between them. CDR3 length equals 14 residues. Sequencing was performed with immunoSEQ multiplex PCR; in TCRdb, only in-frame clones are kept and a portion is missing. The sample has 45,000 to 60,000 clones, approximately 90% seen once. Sequenced material: peripheral blood, taken in the first trimester of pregnancy. The sequence was collected from a female donor with multiple sclerosis, enrolled in a pregnancy study. V is TRBV30 and J is TRBJ2-2; D might be TRBD1 (6 bases). The CDR3 DNA is TGTGCCTGGCAGAGGACAGTAAGTTCCGGGGAGCTGTTTTTT. This sequence encodes CAWQRTVSSGELFF.